This entry describes one T cell receptor (beta chain). The antigen is unknown. The data derive from a study of cytomegalovirus exposure and HLA in healthy donors. General study results and limits: Researchers had no immune exposure information except CMV serostatus available.

With 60 Vbeta and 13 Jbeta primers, the PCR was carried out. Only in-frame clones appear in the TCRdb table, and some are missing; sequencing was by immunoSEQ multiplex PCR. Of approximately 170,000 clones listed, over 80% were seen once; the top ten hold about 1.2%. The germline V gene encodes CDR1 SEHNR and CDR2 FQNEAQ (reference sequence). This CDR3 is built from 15 residues. V lost 2 bases and J lost 6; bases outside the gene matches: 4. This sequence originates from a boy aged 2 to 10 in good health and CMV-seronegative. V gene TRBV7-9 combines with J gene TRBJ1-4, with 9 bases matching TRBD1. Material: PBMCs. The CDR3 loop reads CASSLSGTGYEKLFF. Written as DNA, the CDR3 is TGTGCCAGCAGCTTATCGGGGACAGGGTATGAAAAACTGTTTTTT. The full variable domain, rest sourced from reference TRBV7-9 and TRBJ1-4, is DTGVSQNPRHKITKRGQNVTFRCDPISEHNRLYWYRQTLGQGPEFLTYFQNEAQLEKSRLLSDRFSAERPKGSFSTLEIQRTEQGDSAMYLCASSLSGTGYEKLFFGSGTQLSVL.